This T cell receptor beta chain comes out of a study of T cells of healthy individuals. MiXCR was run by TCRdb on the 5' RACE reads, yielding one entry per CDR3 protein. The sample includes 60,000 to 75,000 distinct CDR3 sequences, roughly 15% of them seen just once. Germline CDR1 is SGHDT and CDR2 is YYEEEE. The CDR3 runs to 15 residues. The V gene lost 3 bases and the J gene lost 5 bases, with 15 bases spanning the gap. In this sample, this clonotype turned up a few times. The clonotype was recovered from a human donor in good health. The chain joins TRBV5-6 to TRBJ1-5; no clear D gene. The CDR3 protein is CASSSGIYEDQPQHF. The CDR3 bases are TGTGCCAGCAGCTCGGGCATCTATGAGGATCAGCCCCAGCATTTT.